This T cell receptor beta chain stems from a study of blood T cells in healthy people across ages. Study outcomes and limitations: Unknown donor CMV status possibly confounded expanded clonotype changes.

Turning to this clonotype: What it recognizes is unknown.

Trimming at V came to 1 base and at J to 6 bases, leaving 6 bases not matched to a gene. The CDR3 has 15 residues. In germline, CDR1 is SEHNR, CDR2 FQNEAQ (reference sequence). Whenever a sample was processed, at least 6.5 million PBMCs were isolated. Alongside a J-beta primer mix, a sample-barcoded 5' primer served in a second PCR lasting roughly 6 to 11 cycles. TCRdb reanalysed the 5' RACE reads using MiXCR and keeps one entry per CDR3 protein. The sample includes 1.5 million to 2 million distinct CDR3 sequences, 30% to 40% of them seen just once. Sequencing was carried out using blood. The chain couples TRBV7-9 to TRBJ2-1; 7 bases align to TRBD2. This TCR was recovered from a human donor in good health. The CDR3 DNA reads TGTGCCAGCAGCTTAGAAGCGGGCGGGGGCAATGAGCAGTTCTTC. Its translation is CASSLEAGGGNEQFF.